This is a list of T cell receptor beta chains from one sample in a study of human T cells and chemical hapten exposure. TCRdb re-derived calls from the RACE reads in MiXCR, one entry per CDR3 protein. The repertoire has about 99,000 distinct CDR3 sequences, around 12% of them found once; the top ten carry approximately 2.1%. The sample here was whole blood, taken in connection with sensitization to the hapten diphenylcyclopropenone (DPC). These TCRs come from a woman in her forties with alopecia areata. Some clones in this sample may be carry-over from other donors' samples. Both conserved end residues are part of each CDR3. The D gene is left open where the match is weak. Rows may omit the clone size; those that give it use once, few, many or a size class.

CDR3 | DNA | J | size | V | D
CASSRDAGEWNEQFF | TGTGCCAGCAGTCGGGACGCCGGGGAGTGGAATGAGCAGTTCTTC | TRBJ2-1 | few | TRBV2 | .
CSVQYATNEKLFF | TGCAGCGTGCAGTACGCAACTAATGAAAAACTGTTTTTT | TRBJ1-4 | medium-sized | TRBV29-1 | .
CARLVGLAGEDTQYF | TGCGCCAGACTCGTCGGACTAGCGGGAGAAGATACGCAGTATTTT | TRBJ2-3 | . | TRBV10-1 | TRBD2
CASSPPGQSLNEQFF | TGTGCCAGCAGCCCCCCGGGACAGAGTTTGAATGAGCAGTTCTTC | TRBJ2-1 | many | TRBV11-3 | TRBD1
CASSLRHANSPLHF | TGTGCCAGCAGTTTGAGGCACGCGAATTCACCCCTCCACTTT | TRBJ1-6 | . | TRBV28 | .
CASNYPYQPQHF | TGTGCCAGCAACTACCCGTATCAGCCCCAGCATTTT | TRBJ1-5 | . | TRBV7-2 | .
CASSYVTGDTGELFF | TGTGCCAGCAGTTACGTGACGGGGGACACCGGGGAGCTGTTTTTT | TRBJ2-2 | . | TRBV6-5 | .
CSAAALAGEAQYF | TGCAGCGCTGCGGCACTAGCGGGGGAGGCCCAGTACTTC | TRBJ2-5 | . | TRBV29-1 | TRBD2
CASSLESASNTGELFF | TGTGCCAGCAGCTTAGAGTCAGCTTCGAACACCGGGGAGCTGTTTTTT | TRBJ2-2 | few | TRBV7-6 | .
CASSLSTSGYYNEQFF | TGCGCCAGCAGCTTGAGCACTAGCGGATACTACAATGAGCAGTTCTTC | TRBJ2-1 | few | TRBV5-1 | TRBD2
CASSFQAIGTEAFF | TGTGCCAGCAGCTTTCAGGCCATAGGCACTGAAGCTTTCTTT | TRBJ1-1 | few | TRBV7-3 | .
CSASSGFDEQFF | TGCAGTGCGAGTAGCGGGTTCGATGAGCAGTTCTTC | TRBJ2-1 | many | TRBV20-1 | TRBD2
CASSPRNEQYF | TGTGCCAGCAGTCCCCGGAACGAGCAGTACTTC | TRBJ2-7 | . | TRBV6-2/TRBV6-3 | .
CASSNEVLAVYEQYF | TGTGCCAGCAGCAATGAGGTACTAGCGGTCTACGAGCAGTACTTC | TRBJ2-7 | many | TRBV5-5 | TRBD2
CASSSDAGELFF | TGTGCCAGCAGCTCGGACGCCGGGGAGCTGTTTTTT | TRBJ2-2 | few | TRBV7-6 | .
CASSVSGGQETQYF | TGTGCCAGCAGCGTATCAGGCGGTCAAGAGACCCAGTACTTC | TRBJ2-5 | few | TRBV9 | .
CASEEGGGANVLTF | TGTGCCAGCGAAGAGGGAGGTGGGGCCAACGTCCTGACTTTC | TRBJ2-6 | many | TRBV6-2/TRBV6-3 | .
CASSEQGRGADTQYF | TGTGCCAGCAGCGAGCAGGGAAGAGGGGCAGATACGCAGTATTTT | TRBJ2-3 | many | TRBV7-6 | .
CASSLSTWGQFF | TGTGCCAGCAGTTTAAGTACGTGGGGGCAGTTCTTC | TRBJ2-1 | many | TRBV12-3/TRBV12-4 | .
CASSPQLAGETQYF | TGTGCCAGCTCACCGCAGCTAGCGGGAGAGACCCAGTACTTC | TRBJ2-5 | . | TRBV18 | TRBD2
CASSYNVWAVGSYEQYF | TGTGCCAGCAGTTACAATGTCTGGGCTGTCGGCTCCTACGAGCAGTACTTC | TRBJ2-7 | few | TRBV6-2/TRBV6-3 | .
CASSHFTSQPLVF | TGTGCCAGCAGCCACTTTACTAGTCAACCTTTGGTCTTC | TRBJ2-1 | many | TRBV14 | .
CASSRGTLNEQFF | TGTGCCAGCAGCCGAGGTACGCTCAATGAGCAGTTCTTC | TRBJ2-1 | few | TRBV5-4 | .
CASSTPGQGAYEQYF | TGTGCCAGCAGTACCCCCGGACAGGGCGCCTACGAGCAGTACTTC | TRBJ2-7 | few | TRBV6-6 | TRBD1
CATSDRGRAFF | TGTGCCACCAGTGATCGGGGGAGAGCTTTCTTT | TRBJ1-1 | many | TRBV24-1 | .
CSVEGQQNTEAFF | TGCAGCGTTGAGGGACAGCAAAACACTGAAGCTTTCTTT | TRBJ1-1 | . | TRBV29-1 | TRBD1
CASGWGNQPQHF | TGTGCCAGCGGGTGGGGAAATCAGCCCCAGCATTTT | TRBJ1-5 | many | TRBV7-9 | .
CASSEVYTEAFF | TGTGCCAGCAGTGAGGTATACACTGAAGCTTTCTTT | TRBJ1-1 | many | TRBV6-1 | .
CASSSTSGSTDTQYF | TGTGCCAGCAGCTCGACTAGCGGGAGTACAGATACGCAGTATTTT | TRBJ2-3 | many | TRBV5-6 | TRBD2
CASSYGGASGPSYEQYF | TGTGCCAGCAGTTACGGGGGGGCAAGCGGGCCCTCCTACGAGCAGTACTTC | TRBJ2-7 | many | TRBV6-2/TRBV6-3 | .
CASSPRGGSAAETQYF | TGTGCCAGCAGCCCTAGAGGCGGGAGTGCAGCAGAGACCCAGTACTTC | TRBJ2-5 | few | TRBV7-9 | TRBD2
CATSSIPGRSTQETQYF | TGTGCCACCAGTTCGATCCCGGGACGGTCTACTCAAGAGACCCAGTACTTC | TRBJ2-5 | . | TRBV24-1 | .
CASRAAGGTDTQYF | TGCGCCAGCAGGGCAGCGGGAGGGACAGATACGCAGTATTTT | TRBJ2-3 | . | TRBV5-1 | TRBD2
CASSLLLAQETQYF | TGTGCCAGCAGCTTACTTCTAGCGCAAGAGACCCAGTACTTC | TRBJ2-5 | many | TRBV7-2 | .
CSVEAPDNTEAFF | TGCAGCGTTGAGGCCCCGGATAACACTGAAGCTTTCTTT | TRBJ1-1 | . | TRBV29-1 | .
CSVTQGGEQYF | TGCAGCGTGACCCAGGGGGGCGAGCAGTACTTC | TRBJ2-7 | medium-sized | TRBV29-1 | .
CASSSRGATGELLF | TGCGCCAGCAGCTCCAGGGGGGCCACCGGGGAGCTGCTTTTT | TRBJ2-2 | . | TRBV5-1 | .
CASSQDNEQFF | TGTGCCAGCAGCCAGGACAATGAGCAGTTCTTC | TRBJ2-1 | . | TRBV3-1 | .
CASGGGAHHEQYF | TGTGCCAGCGGGGGAGGGGCGCACCACGAGCAGTACTTC | TRBJ2-7 | . | TRBV21-1 | .
CSARPRGRRDTQYF | TGCAGTGCTAGACCCAGGGGGCGCAGAGATACGCAGTATTTT | TRBJ2-3 | few | TRBV20-1 | TRBD1
CASSPPTGSEAFF | TGTGCCAGCTCACCCCCGACAGGGTCTGAAGCTTTCTTT | TRBJ1-1 | . | TRBV18 | TRBD1
CASSLDGTGKEQYF | TGCGCCAGCAGCTTGGACGGGACAGGGAAGGAGCAGTACTTC | TRBJ2-7 | few | TRBV5-1 | TRBD1
CASSTQGGNQPQHF | TGCGCCAGCAGCACACAGGGTGGCAATCAGCCCCAGCATTTT | TRBJ1-5 | . | TRBV5-1 | .
CASSYWGEAFF | TGTGCCAGCAGTTACTGGGGAGAAGCTTTCTTT | TRBJ1-1 | . | TRBV6-2/TRBV6-3 | .
CASSRARPQHF | TGTGCCAGCAGCAGGGCTAGGCCCCAGCATTTT | TRBJ1-5 | . | TRBV21-1 | .
CASSSQGSKIGYTF | TGTGCCAGCAGCTCTCAAGGAAGTAAAATAGGCTACACCTTC | TRBJ1-2 | many | TRBV12-3/TRBV12-4 | .
CASSLARGTGGDGYTF | TGTGCCAGCAGCTTGGCCCGGGGGACAGGGGGCGATGGCTACACCTTC | TRBJ1-2 | . | TRBV5-4 | TRBD1
CASSFSRGSEQYF | TGTGCCAGCAGTTTCAGCCGGGGGAGCGAGCAGTACTTC | TRBJ2-7 | once | TRBV28 | .
CASSQDWVRTDTQYF | TGTGCCAGCAGCCAAGACTGGGTCCGCACAGATACGCAGTATTTT | TRBJ2-3 | few | TRBV3-1 | .
CASSRGLAGVRQETQYF | TGTGCCAGCAGCAGAGGACTAGCGGGAGTCAGACAAGAGACCCAGTACTTC | TRBJ2-5 | few | TRBV7-6 | TRBD2
CASCRAYEQYF | TGTGCCAGTTGCCGGGCCTACGAGCAGTACTTC | TRBJ2-7 | few | TRBV2 | .
CASSQGTGKYTGELFF | TGTGCCAGCAGCCAAGGGACAGGGAAGTACACCGGGGAGCTGTTTTTT | TRBJ2-2 | few | TRBV7-6 | TRBD1
CSASSGGYEQYF | TGCAGTGCCTCGTCCGGCGGCTACGAGCAGTACTTC | TRBJ2-7 | . | TRBV20-1 | .
CASSLVTTGEKLFF | TGTGCCAGCAGCTTAGTAACCACAGGGGAAAAACTGTTTTTT | TRBJ1-4 | many | TRBV7-9 | .
CASSFNPFDTQYF | TGTGCCAGCAGCTTCAACCCCTTCGATACGCAGTATTTT | TRBJ2-3 | . | TRBV11-2 | .
CASSEIGGDSGSGDTQYF | TGTGCCAGCAGTGAAATCGGAGGGGACAGCGGGAGTGGAGATACGCAGTATTTT | TRBJ2-3 | many | TRBV6-1 | .
CASSVAGGRTGTQYF | TGTGCCAGCAGCGTAGCCGGCGGGAGAACGGGTACGCAGTATTTT | TRBJ2-3 | . | TRBV9 | TRBD2